The 4 T cell receptor beta chains below come from one sample, sequenced in a study of Tregs in tolerant kidney transplant recipients. The assay was immunoSEQ multiplex PCR, and TCRdb's table has in-frame clones only and misses some. The sample lists approximately 15,000 clones, around three quarters occurring once. This specimen consisted of Tregs from blood, obtained before the transplant. All receptors derive from a human donor who received a combined kidney and bone marrow transplant.

The chain recombines TRBV2 with TRBJ2-7; tentative D call: TRBD2 (6 bases). The CDR3 consists of 14 residues. From germline, CDR1 is SNHLY and CDR2 FYNNEI. V was shortened by 4 bases and J by 2 bases, with 12 bases between the two germline ends. CDR3: CASSGRGPPYEQYF. DNA of the CDR3: TGTGCCAGCAGTGGGAGGGGACCTCCCTACGAGCAGTACTTC.

This clone turned up a few times. The chain combines TRBV9 with TRBJ2-7, with 10 nucleotides matching TRBD2. Germline assignment: CDR1 SGDLS and CDR2 YYNGEE. This CDR3 region has 16 residues. V gave up 4 bases and J gave up 5 bases; unmatched junction bases: 12. The CDR3 reads CASSFKPGLANDEQYF. The DNA for the CDR3 is TGTGCCAGCAGCTTCAAGCCGGGACTAGCGAACGACGAGCAGTACTTC. The full variable domain, rest sourced from reference TRBV9 and TRBJ2-7, is DSGVTQTPKHLITATGQRVTLRCSPRSGDLSVYWYQQSLDQGLQFLIQYYNGEERAKGNILERFSAQQFPDLHSELNLSSLELGDSALYFCASSFKPGLANDEQYFGPGTRLTVT.

The CDR3 loop reads CASNWGGSETQYF. The CDR3 DNA reads TGCGCCAGCAATTGGGGGGGCTCGGAGACCCAGTACTTC. This chain connects TRBV5-1 to TRBJ2-5; D perhaps matches TRBD2 (7 bases). Germline-derived CDR1 and CDR2 are SGHRS and YFSETQ. The length of the CDR3 is 13 residues. The V and J ends lost 6 bases and 5 bases respectively, with 14 bases between them.

This chain joins TRBV27 and TRBJ2-1; 8 nucleotides align to TRBD2. The CDR3 consists of 17 residues. The germline V gene has CDR1 MNHEY and CDR2 SMNVEV (reference sequence). With V trimmed by 4 bases and J by 3 bases, 11 bases remained unmatched. CDR3 coding DNA: TGTGCCAGCAGTTCCACCTCCCTAGCGGGCTACTACAATGAGCAGTTCTTC. As protein: CASSSTSLAGYYNEQFF.